Included here is one T cell receptor beta chain sequence, with context. In germline, CDR1 is SGHKS, CDR2 YYEKEE (reference sequence). This CDR3 is 15 amino acids long. The V segment lost 4 bases and the J segment 3 bases; nucleotides outside the gene matches: 3. Healthy Caucasian individuals from Russia aged about 6 to 95 were enrolled as donors. These data come from a study of blood T cells in healthy people across ages. A second PCR of about 6 to 12 cycles used a sample-barcoded 5' primer and a J-beta primer mix. Every cDNA molecule carried a tag from a template-switch adaptor bearing 12 random nucleotides. TCRdb re-analysed the 5' RACE reads in MiXCR, keeping a single row per CDR3 protein. Of roughly 800,000 distinct CDR3 sequences in the sample, 25% were seen once. This sample was also put to use in a study of T cells of mothers and their children.

Sequenced input: blood. The clonotype comes from a boy younger than 18 in good health. J is TRBJ2-7 and V is TRBV5-5, with TRBD2 matching over 14 bases. The CDR3 coding sequence is TGTGCCAGCAGCCAGGGGACTAGCGGGAGCTACGAGCAGTACTTC. Amino acid sequence: CASSQGTSGSYEQYF. The complete variable domain, with remaining parts taken from reference TRBV5-5 and TRBJ2-7, reads DAGVTQSPTHLIKTRGQQVTLRCSPISGHKSVSWYQQVLGQGPQFIFQYYEKEERGRGNFPDRFSARQFPNYSSELNVNALLLGDSALYLCASSQGTSGSYEQYFGPGTRLTVT.